Sequencing of this T cell receptor (beta chain) was carried out in a study of blood T cell repertoires in COVID-19. At the level of the study: PBMCs, B-cell-depleted T cells, or T cells were the source of the cDNA or gDNA that made up the material.

The V gene's germline CDR1 is MNHEY and CDR2 SVGAGI. Trimming cost V 6 bases and J 7 bases; bases outside gene matches: 11. CDR3 length: 15 amino acids. Original analysis: For nucleated cells, counts were estimated from reference gene primer amplification. The table came from immunoSEQ multiplex PCR; TCRdb's copy has only in-frame clones and leaves some out. V, J and clone size are taken as reported in that table, and D and trimming were inferred from the DNA itself. The sample records around 110,000 clones, approximately 80% being singletons. The chain uses TRBV6-5 and TRBJ2-2; 7 bases align to TRBD1. The sequenced material came from peripheral blood. This receptor was obtained from a woman in her 70s with acute or convalescent COVID-19. The CDR3 loop reads CASRLVGGAYGELFF. The DNA of the CDR3 is TGTGCCAGCAGACTTGTAGGGGGCGCCTACGGGGAGCTGTTTTTT.